The next 18 T cell receptor beta chains were all read from a single sample in a study of T cells in Graves' hyperthyroidism and ophthalmopathy. Researchers took RNA transcripts and amplified the TCR beta CDR3 regions from them. A set of HTBI primers served as the primers for a first-round RT-PCR of the TCR CDR3. TCRdb reprocessed the multiplex PCR reads with MiXCR, giving one entry per CDR3 protein. Of about 570,000 distinct CDR3 sequences listed, 14% were seen once; the top ten hold around 13%. Input material: blood. These receptors all come from a woman between 40 and 55 years old with Graves' hyperthyroidism.

This clonotype has ten or more counts. The V gene is TRBV15, the J gene TRBJ2-1; tentatively, D is TRBD2 (6 bases). CDR1 and CDR2 from the germline V gene are LNHNV and YYDKDF (reference sequence). CDR3 length equals 18 residues. V gave up 1 base and J gave up 0 bases, with 16 bases separating them. In DNA, the CDR3 is TGTGCCACCAGCAGAGGGTTGGAGGGAGAATTCTCCTACAATGAGCAGTTCTTC. It specifies CATSRGLEGEFSYNEQFF.

This clonotype was counted many times. This rearrangement joins TRBV20-1 to TRBJ2-1, with TRBD2 matching 10 bases. The ends lost 0 bases at V and 10 bases at J; junction bases unmatched: 6. The CDR3 has 14 residues. Germline V gene data show CDR1 as DFQATT and CDR2 as SNEGSKA (reference sequence). CDR3 protein: CSAREASGSSEQFF. The CDR3 DNA is TGCAGTGCTAGAGAGGCTAGCGGGAGTAGCGAGCAGTTCTTC.

The gene calls are TRBV9 and TRBJ1-3, with a tentative D call TRBD1 (5 bases). From germline, CDR1 is SGDLS and CDR2 YYNGEE. V was cut by 3 bases and J by 0 bases, with 13 bases left in between. The length of the CDR3 is 16 residues. CDR3 nucleotide sequence: TGTGCCAGCAGCGGAACCGGGGGACTCTCTGGAAACACCATATATTTT. Translating gives CASSGTGGLSGNTIYF.

In this sample, this clonotype turned up many times. CDR3 nucleotide sequence: TGTGCCAGCACCTCGGCTGGTGACTCCTACGAGCAGTACTTC. It encodes CASTSAGDSYEQYF. The chain employs TRBV28 and TRBJ2-7; D is unresolved. Germline V gene sequence: CDR1 MDHEN, CDR2 SYDVKM. V lost 7 bases to trimming and J lost 0 bases, with 13 bases between them. This CDR3 has 14 residues.

This clonotype was seen a few times. The chain uses TRBV5-5 and TRBJ2-2; D assignment may be TRBD1 or TRBD2 (6 bases each). Germline V gene sequence: CDR1 SGHKS, CDR2 YYEKEE (reference sequence). The CDR3 has 15 amino acids. V was clipped by 4 bases and J by 4 bases, with 14 bases between them. CDR3 nucleotides: TGTGCCAGCAGCGCAACTGAGGGGGGCACCGGGGAGCTGTTTTTT. Its translation: CASSATEGGTGELFF.

The rearrangement links TRBV6-1 to TRBJ1-3; D unclear. This CDR3 spans 16 amino acids. V lost 6 bases and J lost 0, with 15 bases in between. Germline V gene sequence: CDR1 MNHNS, CDR2 SASEGT. DNA for the CDR3: TGTGCCAGCAGGTCCGCCCTGGGGAGCTCTGGAAACACCATATATTTT. This sequence encodes CASRSALGSSGNTIYF.

This clonotype came up many times. This sequence joins TRBV11-2 and TRBJ2-7; D is undetermined. Germline V lookup: CDR1 SGHAT, CDR2 FQNNGV. The CDR3 has 17 residues. V was trimmed by 2 bases and J by 2 bases, leaving 19 bases between them. CDR3 protein: CASSLNPSPTYTYEQYF. The CDR3 DNA is TGTGCCAGCAGCTTAAATCCATCTCCGACGTACACCTACGAGCAGTACTTC.

In its sample, this clonotype was seen many times. The V call is TRBV15, the J call TRBJ2-1; 8 bases are a match to TRBD1. The germline gives CDR1 LNHNV, CDR2 YYDKDF (reference sequence). The CDR3 length is 16 residues. V was pared by 4 bases and J by 5 bases, with 10 bases of the junction left unmatched. CDR3 bases: TGTGCCACCAGCAAGGGACAGGAGTACATCGACAATGAGCAGTTCTTC. This encodes CATSKGQEYIDNEQFF.

The sample holds many counts of this clonotype. The CDR3 sequence: CAWSVQRASYEQYF. For the CDR3, the DNA is TGTGCCTGGAGTGTACAGCGGGCCTCCTACGAGCAGTACTTC. The chain combines TRBV30 with TRBJ2-7; possibly TRBD2 for D (6 bases). From germline, CDR1 is GTSNPN and CDR2 SVGIG (reference sequence). The CDR3 runs 14 residues. Trimming pared 0 bases from V and 0 bases from J, leaving 9 bases between. Full variable domain (remainder filled in from reference TRBV30 and TRBJ2-7): SQTIHQWPATLVQPVGSPLSLECTVEGTSNPNLYWYRQAAGRGLQLLFYSVGIGQISSEVPQNLSASRPQDRQFILSSKKLLLSDSGFYLCAWSVQRASYEQYFGPGTRLTVT.

This clonotype showed up just a few times. The V gene is TRBV3-1, the J gene TRBJ1-1; D is undetermined. Trimming removed 0 bases from V and 4 bases from J, with 6 bases in between. The V gene's germline CDR1 is LGHDT and CDR2 YNNKEL (reference sequence). The CDR3 consists of 13 residues. Here the CDR3 DNA reads TGTGCCAGCAGCCAAGAGCCAGGCACTGAAGCTTTCTTT. Its translation is CASSQEPGTEAFF.

The V call is TRBV20-1, the J call TRBJ2-1; no definite D call. Looked up from germline, CDR1 is DFQATT and CDR2 is SNEGSKA (reference sequence). Trimming pared 0 bases from V and 0 bases from J, leaving 9 bases between. The CDR3 has 15 residues. The CDR3 nucleotides read TGCAGTGCTAGAGATACCGGGTACTCCTACAATGAGCAGTTCTTC. Encoded protein: CSARDTGYSYNEQFF.

At least ten counts were recorded for this clonotype. The chain employs TRBV27 and TRBJ2-5, with 7 nucleotides matching TRBD2. J gave up 0 bases and V 4 bases, and 8 bases lay outside the gene matches. Germline V gene sequence: CDR1 MNHEY, CDR2 SMNVEV (reference sequence). The CDR3 spans 16 residues. CDR3: CASSSRLADYQETQYF. Here the CDR3 DNA reads TGTGCCAGCAGTTCACGGCTAGCGGACTACCAAGAGACCCAGTACTTC.

The chain employs TRBV20-1 and TRBJ2-1; 11 bases are shared with TRBD2. V lost 3 bases to trimming and J lost 10 bases; unmatched junction nucleotides: 11. CDR1 is DFQATT, CDR2 SNEGSKA, per germline (reference sequence). The CDR3 sequence is 15 residues long. CDR3 residues: CSARPIAGGLREQFF. The CDR3 DNA reads TGCAGTGCTAGGCCAATAGCGGGAGGGCTTCGGGAGCAGTTCTTC.

This clonotype was counted ten times or more. The chain carries TRBV5-1 and TRBJ2-7; D unresolved. The V gene lost 4 bases and the J gene lost 3 bases, with 14 bases spanning the gap. The CDR3 loop spans 14 amino acids. Germline V lookup: CDR1 SGHRS, CDR2 YFSETQ. In DNA form, the CDR3 reads TGCGCCAGCAGCCGAAATATAGGTCGCTACGAGCAGTACTTC. This encodes CASSRNIGRYEQYF.

The chain carries TRBV6-1 and TRBJ2-2, with no clear D. The germline CDR1 and CDR2 sequences are MNHNS and SASEGT. CDR3 length: 15 amino acids. V dropped 6 bases and J dropped 0 bases, with 11 bases sitting between them. CDR3 amino acids: CASRREQSNTGELFF. Written as DNA, the CDR3 is TGTGCCAGCAGACGCGAACAGTCGAACACCGGGGAGCTGTTTTTT.

This chain joins TRBV10-3 and TRBJ1-6; D ambiguous. The CDR3 has 15 residues. Trimming shortened V by 0 bases and J by 7 bases, and 10 bases separated the two germline ends. The germline V gene encodes CDR1 ENHRY and CDR2 SYGVKD. Written as DNA, the CDR3 is TGTGCCATCAGTGAGTCGGGAGGTGGAAATTCACCCCTCCACTTT. It specifies CAISESGGGNSPLHF.

This clonotype was seen at least ten times. This chain links TRBV9 with TRBJ1-1; 8 positions match TRBD1. V gave up 0 bases and J gave up 1 base; unmatched junction bases: 2. Germline CDR1 is SGDLS and CDR2 is YYNGEE. The CDR3 loop spans 15 amino acids. CDR3 sequence reads: CASSVGGQGNTEAFF. The CDR3 nucleotides are TGTGCCAGCAGCGTAGGTGGACAGGGGAACACTGAAGCTTTCTTT.

Many counts were recorded for this clonotype. The V and J genes are TRBV20-1 and TRBJ2-7; D is perhaps TRBD1 (5 bases). Germline-derived CDR1 and CDR2 are DFQATT and SNEGSKA (reference sequence). The CDR3 contains 12 residues. V was pared by 2 bases and J by 4 bases, with 9 bases between. In DNA, the CDR3 is TGCAGTGCTAGAACCTACAGGTACGAGCAGTACTTC. This gives the protein CSARTYRYEQYF.